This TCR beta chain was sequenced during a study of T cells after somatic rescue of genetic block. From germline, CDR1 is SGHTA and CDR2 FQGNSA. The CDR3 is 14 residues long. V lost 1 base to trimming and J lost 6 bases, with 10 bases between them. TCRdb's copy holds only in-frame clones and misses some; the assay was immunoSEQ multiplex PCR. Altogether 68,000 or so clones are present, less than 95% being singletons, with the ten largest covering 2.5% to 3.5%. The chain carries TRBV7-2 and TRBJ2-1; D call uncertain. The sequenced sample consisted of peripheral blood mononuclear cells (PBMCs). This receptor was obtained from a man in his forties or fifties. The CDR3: CASSLDGVPNEQFF. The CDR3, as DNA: TGTGCCAGCAGCTTAGATGGGGTCCCCAATGAGCAGTTCTTC.